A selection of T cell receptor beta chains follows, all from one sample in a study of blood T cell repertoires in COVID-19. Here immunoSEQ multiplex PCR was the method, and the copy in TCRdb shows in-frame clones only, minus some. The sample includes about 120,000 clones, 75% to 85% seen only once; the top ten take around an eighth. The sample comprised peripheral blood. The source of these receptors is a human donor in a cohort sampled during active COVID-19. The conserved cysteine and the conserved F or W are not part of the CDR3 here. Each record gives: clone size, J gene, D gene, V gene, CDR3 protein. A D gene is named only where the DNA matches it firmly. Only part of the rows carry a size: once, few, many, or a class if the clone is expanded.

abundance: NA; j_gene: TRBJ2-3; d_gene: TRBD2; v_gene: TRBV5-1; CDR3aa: ASSFQRGGTDTQY
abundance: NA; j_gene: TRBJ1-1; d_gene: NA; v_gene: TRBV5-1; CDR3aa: ASSRGSVTEAF
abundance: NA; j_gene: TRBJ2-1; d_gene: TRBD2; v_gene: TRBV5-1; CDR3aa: ASSLGTSGHNEQF
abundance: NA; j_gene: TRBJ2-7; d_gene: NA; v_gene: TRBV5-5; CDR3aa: ASSSARTASYEQY
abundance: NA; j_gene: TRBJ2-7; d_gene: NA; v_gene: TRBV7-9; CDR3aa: ASSDTGNEQY
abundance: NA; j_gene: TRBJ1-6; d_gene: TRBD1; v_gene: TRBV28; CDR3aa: ASSFTGVNSPLH
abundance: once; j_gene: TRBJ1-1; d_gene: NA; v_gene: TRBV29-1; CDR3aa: SVERRAEAF
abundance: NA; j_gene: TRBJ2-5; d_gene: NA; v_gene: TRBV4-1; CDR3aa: ASSQGTRLGMETQY
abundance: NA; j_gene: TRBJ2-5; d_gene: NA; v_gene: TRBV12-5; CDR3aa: ASGLGGETQY
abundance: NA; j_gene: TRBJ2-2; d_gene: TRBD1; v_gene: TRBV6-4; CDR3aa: ASSAQGAGELF
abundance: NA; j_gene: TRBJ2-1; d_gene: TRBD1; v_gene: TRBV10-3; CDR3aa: ATAGQGIYNEQF
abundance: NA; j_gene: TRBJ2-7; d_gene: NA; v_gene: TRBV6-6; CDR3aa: ASSVTGEQY
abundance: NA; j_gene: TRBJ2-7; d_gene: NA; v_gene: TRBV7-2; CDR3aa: ASSLPSLYEQY
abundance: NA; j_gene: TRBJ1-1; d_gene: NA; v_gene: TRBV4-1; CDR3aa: ASSLQGLNTEAF
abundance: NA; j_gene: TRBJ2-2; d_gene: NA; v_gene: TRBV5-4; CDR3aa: ASSPGTQNTGELF
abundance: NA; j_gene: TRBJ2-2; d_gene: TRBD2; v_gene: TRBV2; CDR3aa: ASSGGLAGGSPTGELF
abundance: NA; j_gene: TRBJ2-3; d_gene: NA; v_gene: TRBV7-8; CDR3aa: ASSLEAGTDTQY
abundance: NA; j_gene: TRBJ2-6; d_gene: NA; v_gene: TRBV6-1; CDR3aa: ASSESRAGANVLT
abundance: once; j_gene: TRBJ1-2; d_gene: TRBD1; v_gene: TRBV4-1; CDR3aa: ASSQDSGTGGFGYT
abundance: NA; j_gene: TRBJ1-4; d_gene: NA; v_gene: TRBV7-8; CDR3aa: ASSLGGTNEKLF
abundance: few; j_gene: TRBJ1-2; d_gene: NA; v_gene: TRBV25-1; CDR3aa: ASRQGYGYT
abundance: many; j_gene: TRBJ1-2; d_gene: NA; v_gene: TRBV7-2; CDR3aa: ASSLVQGSSYGYT
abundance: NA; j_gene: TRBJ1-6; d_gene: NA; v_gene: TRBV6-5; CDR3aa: ASSYSGARGSPLH
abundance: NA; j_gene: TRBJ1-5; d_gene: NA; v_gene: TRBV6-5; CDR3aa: ASSPNRGEQPQH
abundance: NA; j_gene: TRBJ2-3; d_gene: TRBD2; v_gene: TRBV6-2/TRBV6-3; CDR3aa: ASSYASGARDTQY
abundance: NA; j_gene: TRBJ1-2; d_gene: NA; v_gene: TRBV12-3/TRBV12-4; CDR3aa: ASSLGQTYGYT
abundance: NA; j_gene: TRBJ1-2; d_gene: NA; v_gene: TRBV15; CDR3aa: ATSGLLGYGYT
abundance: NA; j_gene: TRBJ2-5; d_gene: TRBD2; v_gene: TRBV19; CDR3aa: ASKGSGGQETQY
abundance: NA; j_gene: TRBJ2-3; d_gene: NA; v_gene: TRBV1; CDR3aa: TSSLTETSPCTDTQY
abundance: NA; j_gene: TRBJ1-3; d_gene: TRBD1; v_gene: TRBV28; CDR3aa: ASSPRGDTIY
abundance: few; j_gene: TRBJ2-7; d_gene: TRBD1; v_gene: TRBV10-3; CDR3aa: AIGGDRPYEQY
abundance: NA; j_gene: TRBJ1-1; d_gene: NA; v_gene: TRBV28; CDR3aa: ASSLSGALTEAF
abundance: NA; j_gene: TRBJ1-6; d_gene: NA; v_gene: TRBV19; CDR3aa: ASSTGRRDNSPLH
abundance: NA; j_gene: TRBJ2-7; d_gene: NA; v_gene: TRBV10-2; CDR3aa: ATRGHVLSYEQY
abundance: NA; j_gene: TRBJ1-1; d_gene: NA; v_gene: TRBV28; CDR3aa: ASRGHLSNTEAF
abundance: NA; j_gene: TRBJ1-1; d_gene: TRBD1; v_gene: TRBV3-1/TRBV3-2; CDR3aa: ASSHPGGGTEAF
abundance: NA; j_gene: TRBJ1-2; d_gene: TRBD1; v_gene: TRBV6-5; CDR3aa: ASRPGTGNYGYT
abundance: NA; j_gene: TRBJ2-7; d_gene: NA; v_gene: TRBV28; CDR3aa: ASSLGRTYEQY
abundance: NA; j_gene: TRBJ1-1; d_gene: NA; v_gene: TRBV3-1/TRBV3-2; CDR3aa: ASSQAQPNTEAF
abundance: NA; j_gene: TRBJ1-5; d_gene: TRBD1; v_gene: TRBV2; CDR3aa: ASSGTGQTQPQH
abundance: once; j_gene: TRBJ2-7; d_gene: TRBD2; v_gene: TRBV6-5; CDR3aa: ASSPARGYSYEQY
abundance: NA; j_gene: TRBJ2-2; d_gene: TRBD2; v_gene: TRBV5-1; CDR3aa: ASSLLAGGARELF
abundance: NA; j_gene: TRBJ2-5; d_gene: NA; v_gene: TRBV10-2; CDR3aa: ASSDLGGQY
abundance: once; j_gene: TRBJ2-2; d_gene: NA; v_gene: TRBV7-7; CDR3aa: ASSSGLTGELF
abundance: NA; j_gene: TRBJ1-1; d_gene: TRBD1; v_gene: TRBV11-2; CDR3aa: ASSSGQGGNTEAF
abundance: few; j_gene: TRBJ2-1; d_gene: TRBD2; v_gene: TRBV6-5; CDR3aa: ASRTSGGFRNEQF
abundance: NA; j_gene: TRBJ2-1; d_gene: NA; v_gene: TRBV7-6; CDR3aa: ASSPAGGFNEQF
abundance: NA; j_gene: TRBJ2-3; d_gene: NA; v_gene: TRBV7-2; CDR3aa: ASSPSGRGSQY
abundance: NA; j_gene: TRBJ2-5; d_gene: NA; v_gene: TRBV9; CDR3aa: ASSVGATGGETQY
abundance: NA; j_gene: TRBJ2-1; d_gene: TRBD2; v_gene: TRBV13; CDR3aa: ASSLDFSGGASSYNEQF
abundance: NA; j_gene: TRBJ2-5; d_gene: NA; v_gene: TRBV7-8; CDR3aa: ASSPFPPEGETQY
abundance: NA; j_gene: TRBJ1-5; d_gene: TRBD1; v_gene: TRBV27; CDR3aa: ASKSGTDNQPQH
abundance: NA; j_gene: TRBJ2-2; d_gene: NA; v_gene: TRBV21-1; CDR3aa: ASSSLPTGANTGELF
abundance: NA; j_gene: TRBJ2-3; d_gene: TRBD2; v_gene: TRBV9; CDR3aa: ASSVVGGETDTQY
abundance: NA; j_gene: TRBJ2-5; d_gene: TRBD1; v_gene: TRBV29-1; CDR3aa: SLPASGGETQY